These 10 T cell receptor beta chains were all obtained from the same sample, sequenced in a study of blood T cell repertoires in COVID-19 (dated by TCRdb to the early 2020s). Libraries were made using the immunoSEQ multiplex PCR assay. Entries here come from immuneACCESS through TCRdb and include only in-frame sequences with V and J called. Some clones fail to appear in such tables; in the studies checked, an unresolved V gene covers under half of the shortfall, and the cause of the remainder is unknown. The sample has 150,000 to 200,000 clones on record, approximately 84% of them singletons. The ten largest clones capture about 2.7% of the sample. The sequencing input was peripheral blood. All receptors derive from a human donor with acute or convalescent COVID-19. The donor label of this sample is uncertain.

The V call is TRBV28, the J call TRBJ1-5, with 9 bases aligning to TRBD1. V lost 1 base and J lost 2; bases outside the gene matches: 12. Germline-derived CDR1 and CDR2 are MDHEN and SYDVKM. The CDR3 is 19 amino acids. CDR3 region: CASSLSDRGNRVGNQPQHF. The CDR3, as DNA: TGTGCCAGCAGTTTATCGGACAGGGGAAATAGGGTTGGCAATCAGCCCCAGCATTTT.

This clone was seen once. The V and J genes are TRBV5-1 and TRBJ2-4, with 10 nucleotides matching TRBD2. The CDR3 is 18 residues long. The germline V gene has CDR1 SGHRS and CDR2 YFSETQ. V was clipped by 4 bases and J by 3 bases; unmatched bases: 13. The CDR3 region is CASSPTLGTSVDKNIQYF. In nucleotides, the CDR3 is TGCGCCAGCAGCCCCACCCTCGGGACTAGCGTTGACAAAAACATTCAGTACTTC.

V usage is TRBV6-5 and J usage is TRBJ2-7, with 10 nucleotides matching TRBD1. Germline CDR1 and CDR2: MNHEY and SVGAGI. Trimming at V came to 5 bases and at J to 3 bases, leaving 7 bases not matched to a gene. The CDR3 runs 15 residues. CDR3 amino acids: CASSPRTGGNYEQYF. The CDR3 nucleotides read TGTGCCAGCAGTCCCCGGACAGGGGGGAACTACGAGCAGTACTTC.

The chain uses TRBV14 and TRBJ2-2, with D maybe TRBD2 (5 bases). The ends were cut back, 6 bases at V and 0 bases at J, with 23 bases in the middle. The CDR3 is made up of 19 amino acids. Germline CDR1 reads SGHDN; CDR2 reads FVKESK. CDR3 DNA sequence: TGTGCCAGCAGGGAGAGGGCCATCTCCTGGGCCCCGAACACCGGGGAGCTGTTTTTT. As protein: CASRERAISWAPNTGELFF.

The rearrangement links TRBV2 to TRBJ1-2, with D possibly TRBD1 on 6 matching bases. The CDR3 has 13 residues. Germline V gene sequence: CDR1 SNHLY, CDR2 FYNNEI. V was pared by 0 bases and J by 6 bases, with 8 bases between. The DNA for the CDR3 is TGTGCCAGCAGTGAAGCGGGGGCCGATGGCTACACCTTC. Protein: CASSEAGADGYTF.

The V gene is TRBV19, the J gene TRBJ1-6; D is undetermined. Germline-derived CDR1 and CDR2 are LNHDA and SQIVND (reference sequence). V was cut by 3 bases and J by 4 bases, with 7 bases left in between. The CDR3 length is 14 residues. The CDR3 DNA follows: TGTGCCAGTAGTATCGAACAGTATAATTCACCCCTCCACTTT. Translating it yields CASSIEQYNSPLHF.

The chain carries TRBV5-1 and TRBJ2-7; D ambiguous. Germline CDR1 is SGHRS and CDR2 is YFSETQ. The CDR3 has 16 residues. Trimming pared 3 bases from V and 1 base from J, leaving 17 bases between. The CDR3 DNA reads as TGCGCCAGCAGCTCGTGGTACGAAGCAGGATCCTACGAGCAGTACTTC. Residues: CASSSWYEAGSYEQYF.

V usage is TRBV6-1 and J usage is TRBJ1-2, with D possibly matching TRBD1 (5 bases). The CDR3 runs 15 residues. With 0 bases removed from V and 7 bases from J, the gap between germline ends came to 15 bases. CDR1 MNHNS and CDR2 SASEGT come from the germline V gene. CDR3 region: CASSEAPPGEGGYTF. Here the CDR3 DNA reads TGTGCCAGCAGTGAAGCGCCTCCGGGGGAGGGTGGCTACACCTTC.

V usage is TRBV5-4 and J usage is TRBJ2-5; TRBD2 matches at 7 bases. V shed 0 bases, J shed 4 bases, and the junction held 3 bases outside the gene matches. This CDR3 has 14 residues. Germline V gene data show CDR1 as SGHNT and CDR2 as YYREEE (reference sequence). CDR3 amino acids: CASSLAGGVETQYF. In DNA, the CDR3 is TGTGCCAGCAGCTTGGCGGGGGGAGTAGAGACCCAGTACTTC.

The count of this clone is one. The chain links TRBV7-2 to TRBJ1-1, with D possibly matching TRBD1 (5 bases). The CDR3 runs 13 residues. Trimming shortened V by 2 bases and J by 10 bases, and 14 bases separated the two germline ends. The germline V gene encodes CDR1 SGHTA and CDR2 FQGNSA. CDR3 protein: CASSLLPRVSAFF. CDR3 bases: TGTGCCAGCAGCTTACTACCCAGGGTCTCAGCTTTCTTT.